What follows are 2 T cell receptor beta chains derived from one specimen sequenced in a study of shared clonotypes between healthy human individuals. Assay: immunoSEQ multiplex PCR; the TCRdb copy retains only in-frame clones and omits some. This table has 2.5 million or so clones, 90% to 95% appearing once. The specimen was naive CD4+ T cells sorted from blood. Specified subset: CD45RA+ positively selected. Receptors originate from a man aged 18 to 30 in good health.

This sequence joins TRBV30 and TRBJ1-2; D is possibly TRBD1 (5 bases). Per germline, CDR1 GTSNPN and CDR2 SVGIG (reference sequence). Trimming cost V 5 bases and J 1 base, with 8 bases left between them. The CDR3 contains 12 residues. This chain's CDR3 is CAWGDSNYGYTF. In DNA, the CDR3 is TGTGCCTGGGGCGACAGTAACTATGGCTACACCTTC.

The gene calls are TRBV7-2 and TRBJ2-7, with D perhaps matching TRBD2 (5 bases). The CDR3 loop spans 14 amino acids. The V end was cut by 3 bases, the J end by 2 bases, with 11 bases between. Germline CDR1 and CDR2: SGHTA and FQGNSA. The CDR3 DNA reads TGTGCCAGCAGCTTCACAGTGAGGGCCTACGAGCAGTACTTC. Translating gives CASSFTVRAYEQYF.